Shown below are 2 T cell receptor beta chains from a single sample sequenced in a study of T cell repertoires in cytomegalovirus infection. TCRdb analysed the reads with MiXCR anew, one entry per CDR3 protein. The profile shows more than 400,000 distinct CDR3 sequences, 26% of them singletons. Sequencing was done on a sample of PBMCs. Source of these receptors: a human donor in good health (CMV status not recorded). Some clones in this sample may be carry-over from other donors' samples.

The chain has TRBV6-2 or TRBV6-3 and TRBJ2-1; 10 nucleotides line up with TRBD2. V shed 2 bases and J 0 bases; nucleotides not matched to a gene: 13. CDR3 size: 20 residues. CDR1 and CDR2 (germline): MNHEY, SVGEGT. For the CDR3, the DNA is TGTGCCAGCAGTTACCATTCACCGGGACTAGCGCCAAGCTCCTACAATGAGCAGTTCTTC. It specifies CASSYHSPGLAPSSYNEQFF.

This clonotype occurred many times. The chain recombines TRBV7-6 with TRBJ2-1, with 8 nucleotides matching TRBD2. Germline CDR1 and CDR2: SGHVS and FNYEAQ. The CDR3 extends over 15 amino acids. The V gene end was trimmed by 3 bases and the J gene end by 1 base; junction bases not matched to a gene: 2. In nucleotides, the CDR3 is TGTGCCAGCAGCTTCCAGCGGGAGTCCTACAATGAGCAGTTCTTC. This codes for CASSFQRESYNEQFF.